These T cell receptor beta chains were read from a single sample in a study of cytomegalovirus exposure and HLA in healthy donors. This table comes from immunoSEQ multiplex PCR, and its TCRdb copy is limited to in-frame clones, with some not included. The table lists 47,000 or so clones, around nine tenths of them singletons. Material: PBMCs. These receptors all stem from a man aged 18-30 years in good health and CMV-seronegative. Each CDR3 is given with its conserved first and last residue. The D gene is left open where the match is weak. Clone size is given for some rows only: seen once, a few or many times, or a class if the clone is expanded.

TGTGCCAGCAGTTACTTAGAAAGCACAGATACGCAGTATTTT	CASSYLESTDTQYF	-	TRBJ2-3	TRBV28	-
TGCGCCAGCAGTGAGTCGCTACAGGGGGCGCTTCATGGCTACACCTTC	CASSESLQGALHGYTF	TRBD1	TRBJ1-2	TRBV10-2	-
TGTGCCAGCAGCGCTGACTCCGGAACTGAAGCTTTCTTT	CASSADSGTEAFF	-	TRBJ1-1	TRBV7-9	-
TGTGCCATCTCGCAGGGGGTCCTCTACAATGAGCAGTTCTTC	CAISQGVLYNEQFF	TRBD1	TRBJ2-1	TRBV2	-
TGTGCCAGCAGCTTAACTGGCCAGGGGAACAATGAGCAGTTCTTC	CASSLTGQGNNEQFF	-	TRBJ2-1	TRBV7-3	-
TGTGCCAGCTCACCTGAGACTGCCACCAGTTACGAGCAGTACTTC	CASSPETATSYEQYF	-	TRBJ2-7	TRBV18	-
TGTGCCAGCAGCCCGGGAGCGGGCGGAGGAGAGACCCAGTACTTC	CASSPGAGGGETQYF	-	TRBJ2-5	TRBV11-2	-
TGTGCCAGCAGCTTAGGGGGTCGAGGGTACGAGCAGTACTTC	CASSLGGRGYEQYF	-	TRBJ2-7	TRBV7-2	once
TGTGCCAGTAGTTTCAGGGCGGGAGGGGTCCCCGGGGAGCTGTTTTTT	CASSFRAGGVPGELFF	TRBD2	TRBJ2-2	TRBV19	-
TGTGCCGGGAGGGCAGGGGACTCCTACAATGAGCAGTTCTTC	CAGRAGDSYNEQFF	-	TRBJ2-1	TRBV19	-
TGCGCCAGCAGCCAAGAAGTGACTAGCACCTACCAAGAGACCCAGTACTTC	CASSQEVTSTYQETQYF	TRBD2	TRBJ2-5	TRBV4-1	-
TGTGCCAGCAGCAGTGAGCGGGAGGGTTACGAGCAGTACTTC	CASSSEREGYEQYF	TRBD2	TRBJ2-7	TRBV11-2	once
TGTGCCAGCAGTTTAGGAAGGGGGGGAGGTCAGCCCCAGCATTTT	CASSLGRGGGQPQHF	-	TRBJ1-5	TRBV28	-
TGTGCCAGCAGTTTACGGGGACTAGCGGAACAGAACACCGGGGAGCTGTTTTTT	CASSLRGLAEQNTGELFF	TRBD2	TRBJ2-2	TRBV27	-
TGTGCCAGCAGTGATCGACAGGGGGCGGTTCTTGAGGCCGGGGAGCTGTTTTTT	CASSDRQGAVLEAGELFF	TRBD1	TRBJ2-2	TRBV2	-
TGCGCCAGCAGCCTTCTCGGACTAGCGGGAGGAACCTACAATGAGCAGTTCTTC	CASSLLGLAGGTYNEQFF	TRBD2	TRBJ2-1	TRBV10-2	-
TGTGCCAGCAGCTTGGGAGGCGGAGACAATCAGCCCCAGCATTTT	CASSLGGGDNQPQHF	-	TRBJ1-5	TRBV5-5	-
TGCGCCAGCAGCTTGGCCGGGGGAGTATCCTACAATGAGCAGTTCTTC	CASSLAGGVSYNEQFF	-	TRBJ2-1	TRBV5-1	-
TGTGCCAGCAGTCCGGGACAGGGAAAAGAGACCCAGTACTTC	CASSPGQGKETQYF	TRBD1	TRBJ2-5	TRBV2	-
TGTGCCAGCAGCTTGCGGGGGGGGCCGCCCCAGCATTTT	CASSLRGGPPQHF	-	TRBJ1-5	TRBV7-9	-
TGTGCCAGCAGCTTGGGGCAGGGCTGGCACGAGCAGTACTTC	CASSLGQGWHEQYF	-	TRBJ2-7	TRBV5-6	-
TGTGCCAGCAGTTTATCACCCTCGGGAGCAGGCAATGAGCAGTTCTTC	CASSLSPSGAGNEQFF	-	TRBJ2-1	TRBV27	-
TGCGCCAGCAGCTCGTCAATTCCCGGGACAGGGATCGGGTACGAGCAGTACTTC	CASSSSIPGTGIGYEQYF	TRBD1	TRBJ2-7	TRBV5-1	-
TGTGCCAGCCGGGGGGACTATGAGCAGTTCTTC	CASRGDYEQFF	TRBD2	TRBJ2-1	TRBV5-5	-
TGTGCCAGCAGCAGACAGTTACAAGAGACCCAGTACTTC	CASSRQLQETQYF	-	TRBJ2-5	TRBV28	-
TGTGCCAGCAGCTTCCAGAGCGAATCCTACGAGCAGTACTTC	CASSFQSESYEQYF	-	TRBJ2-7	TRBV7-2	-
TGTGCCAGCAGCTCTCAGTGGAACACCGGGGAGCTGTTTTTT	CASSSQWNTGELFF	-	TRBJ2-2	TRBV9	-
TGTGCCAGTTGGCAGGGGGCCCGTAATCAGCCCCAGCATTTT	CASWQGARNQPQHF	TRBD1	TRBJ1-5	TRBV19	-
TGCGCCAGCAGCTTGGCCGACAGCAAGACCTCTGGGGCCAACGTCCTGACTTTC	CASSLADSKTSGANVLTF	-	TRBJ2-6	TRBV5-1	-